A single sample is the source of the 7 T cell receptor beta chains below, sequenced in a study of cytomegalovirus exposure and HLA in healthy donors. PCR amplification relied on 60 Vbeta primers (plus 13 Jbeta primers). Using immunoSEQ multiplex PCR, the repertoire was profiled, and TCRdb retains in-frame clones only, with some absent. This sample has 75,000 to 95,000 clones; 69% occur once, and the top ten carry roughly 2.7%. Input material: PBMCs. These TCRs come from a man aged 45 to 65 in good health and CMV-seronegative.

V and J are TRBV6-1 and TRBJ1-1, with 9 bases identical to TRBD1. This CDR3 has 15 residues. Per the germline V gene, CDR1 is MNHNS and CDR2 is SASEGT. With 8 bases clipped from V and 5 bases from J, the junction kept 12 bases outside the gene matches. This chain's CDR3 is CASDYQQGAGTEAFF. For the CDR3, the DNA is TGTGCCAGCGATTACCAACAGGGGGCTGGGACTGAAGCTTTCTTT.

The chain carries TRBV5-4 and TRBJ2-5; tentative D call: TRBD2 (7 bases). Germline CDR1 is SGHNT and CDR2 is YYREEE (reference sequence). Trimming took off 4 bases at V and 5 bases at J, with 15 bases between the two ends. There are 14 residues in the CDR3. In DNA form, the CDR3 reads TGTGCCAGCAGCGCCACGGGGGGCGGGGAGACCCAGTACTTC. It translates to CASSATGGGETQYF.

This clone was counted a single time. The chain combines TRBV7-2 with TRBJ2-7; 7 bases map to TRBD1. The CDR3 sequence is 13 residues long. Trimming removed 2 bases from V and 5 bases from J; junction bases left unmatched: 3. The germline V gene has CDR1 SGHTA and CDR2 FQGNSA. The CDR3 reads CASSLLTGDEQYF. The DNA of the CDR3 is TGTGCCAGCAGCTTACTTACAGGGGACGAGCAGTACTTC.

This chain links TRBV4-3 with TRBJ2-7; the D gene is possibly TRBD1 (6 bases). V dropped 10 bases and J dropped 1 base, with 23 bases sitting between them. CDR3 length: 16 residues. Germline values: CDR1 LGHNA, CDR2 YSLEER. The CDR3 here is CATTAPGTFASYEQYF. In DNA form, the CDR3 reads TGCGCCACTACCGCCCCTGGGACATTCGCGTCCTACGAGCAGTACTTC.

The CDR3 here is CASSLDDGLPHYNEQFF. In nucleotides, the CDR3 is TGTGCCAGCAGCTTAGATGACGGACTGCCCCACTACAATGAGCAGTTCTTC. This chain joins TRBV7-4 and TRBJ2-1; D might be TRBD2 (5 bases). This CDR3 is 17 amino acids long. Germline V lookup: CDR1 SGHVT, CDR2 SQSDAQ. V lost 1 base to trimming and J lost 3 bases, with 16 bases between them.

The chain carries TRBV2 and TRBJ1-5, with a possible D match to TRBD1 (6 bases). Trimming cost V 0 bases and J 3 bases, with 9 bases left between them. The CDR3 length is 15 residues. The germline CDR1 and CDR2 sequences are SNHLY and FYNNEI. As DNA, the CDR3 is TGTGCCAGCAGTGAAGCCAGGGGAGTCAATCAGCCCCAGCATTTT. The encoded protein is CASSEARGVNQPQHF.

CDR3 sequence: CAIGGPGGWETQYF. CDR3 in DNA: TGTGCCATCGGAGGGCCAGGGGGTTGGGAGACCCAGTACTTC. The chain couples TRBV10-3 to TRBJ2-5; maybe TRBD1 (7 bases). The germline V gene encodes CDR1 ENHRY and CDR2 SYGVKD. V lost 8 bases to trimming and J lost 5 bases, with 18 bases between them. The length of the CDR3 is 14 residues.